These T cell receptor beta chains were read from a single sample in a study of T cells in localized non-small cell lung cancer. Using immunoSEQ multiplex PCR, the repertoire was profiled, and TCRdb retains in-frame clones only, with some absent. This table holds approximately 12,000 clones, over 70% found once. The sample was peripheral blood, taken before any cancer treatment. The receptor source for this set is a male donor aged 60 or older with stage I lung adenocarcinoma. Both conserved end residues are part of each CDR3. The D gene is left open where the match is weak. Clone sizes are given selectively: once, few, many, or a class where the clone is expanded.

abundance: -
v_gene: TRBV7-2
d_gene: -
j_gene: TRBJ2-7
CDR3aa: CASSLGTYEQYF
CDR3nt: TGTGCCAGCAGCTTAGGGACCTACGAGCAGTACTTC

abundance: -
v_gene: TRBV10-3
d_gene: -
j_gene: TRBJ1-1
CDR3aa: CATRPQGGAFTNTEAFF
CDR3nt: TGTGCCACTAGACCACAGGGTGGGGCCTTCACGAACACTGAAGCTTTCTTT

abundance: -
v_gene: TRBV7-7
d_gene: -
j_gene: TRBJ2-2
CDR3aa: CASSLRSGAVGELFF
CDR3nt: TGTGCTAGCAGCTTAAGGTCAGGGGCCGTCGGGGAGCTGTTTTTT

abundance: -
v_gene: TRBV29-1
d_gene: -
j_gene: TRBJ2-3
CDR3aa: CSVEGTGGLSTDTQYF
CDR3nt: TGCAGCGTTGAAGGGACCGGGGGCTTGAGCACAGATACGCAGTATTTT

abundance: -
v_gene: TRBV28
d_gene: -
j_gene: TRBJ1-2
CDR3aa: CASSRVLRFPDGYTF
CDR3nt: TGTGCCAGCAGCCGGGTGTTGAGATTCCCTGATGGCTACACCTTC

abundance: -
v_gene: TRBV6-1
d_gene: -
j_gene: TRBJ2-7
CDR3aa: CASNIGQPGAYEQYF
CDR3nt: TGTGCCAGCAACATAGGACAGCCAGGGGCCTACGAGCAGTACTTC

abundance: once
v_gene: TRBV28
d_gene: -
j_gene: TRBJ1-2
CDR3aa: CASSIPSYGYTF
CDR3nt: TGTGCCAGCAGTATCCCCAGCTATGGCTACACCTTC

abundance: few
v_gene: TRBV29-1
d_gene: -
j_gene: TRBJ1-2
CDR3aa: CSVGSGGSYGYTF
CDR3nt: TGCAGCGTTGGATCGGGGGGGAGCTATGGCTACACCTTC

abundance: -
v_gene: TRBV9
d_gene: TRBD2
j_gene: TRBJ2-7
CDR3aa: CASSVEGSGSSYEQYF
CDR3nt: TGTGCCAGCAGCGTAGAGGGTAGCGGGAGCTCCTACGAGCAGTACTTC

abundance: once
v_gene: TRBV25-1
d_gene: -
j_gene: TRBJ2-2
CDR3aa: CASHGHDNTGELFF
CDR3nt: TGTGCCAGCCACGGACACGACAACACCGGGGAGCTGTTTTTT